Listed below are T cell receptor beta chains from one sample, sequenced in a study of cytomegalovirus exposure and HLA in healthy donors. Libraries were prepared by immunoSEQ multiplex PCR; TCRdb keeps only in-frame clonotypes and omits some of them. The data show fewer than 200,000 clones, 70% to 80% seen once. Material for sequencing was PBMCs. These receptors were taken from a woman aged 25-40 years in good health and CMV-seropositive. CDR3s leave out the opening cysteine and the closing phenylalanine or tryptophan. The order of the fields is V gene, clone size, J gene, CDR3 protein. For some rows the clone size is stated as once, few or many, or as a class when expanded; others skip it.

V gene: TRBV27
clone size: -
J gene: TRBJ2-5
CDR3 protein: ASRPGQLYQETQY

V gene: TRBV11-2
clone size: -
J gene: TRBJ2-5
CDR3 protein: ASSLRVEETQY

V gene: TRBV27
clone size: -
J gene: TRBJ2-7
CDR3 protein: ASSPGGDEQY

V gene: TRBV5-5
clone size: few
J gene: TRBJ1-2
CDR3 protein: ASSTPGQVRGD

V gene: TRBV6-6
clone size: few
J gene: TRBJ1-6
CDR3 protein: ASSYEAVSPLH

V gene: TRBV5-5
clone size: -
J gene: TRBJ2-1
CDR3 protein: ASRLWDRGYNEQF

V gene: TRBV7-6
clone size: -
J gene: TRBJ2-3
CDR3 protein: ASSSGTGYPNTQY

V gene: TRBV7-9
clone size: -
J gene: TRBJ2-5
CDR3 protein: ASSPGLAGAETQY

V gene: TRBV6-6
clone size: -
J gene: TRBJ2-4
CDR3 protein: ASSYSRNIQY

V gene: TRBV6-5
clone size: -
J gene: TRBJ2-5
CDR3 protein: ASRPGQGAFETQY

V gene: TRBV5-4
clone size: -
J gene: TRBJ1-6
CDR3 protein: ASSRDTQSPFNSPLH

V gene: TRBV2
clone size: once
J gene: TRBJ2-7
CDR3 protein: ASSFSSYEQY

V gene: TRBV20-1
clone size: -
J gene: TRBJ2-7
CDR3 protein: SARDYLEQY

V gene: TRBV19
clone size: once
J gene: TRBJ2-7
CDR3 protein: ASRSTGVGEQY

V gene: TRBV9
clone size: few
J gene: TRBJ2-2
CDR3 protein: ASSAVIPGELF

V gene: TRBV9
clone size: -
J gene: TRBJ1-2
CDR3 protein: ASGGQGRNYGYT

V gene: TRBV6-5
clone size: -
J gene: TRBJ2-1
CDR3 protein: ASRDQGRTYNEQF

V gene: TRBV5-4
clone size: -
J gene: TRBJ2-1
CDR3 protein: ASSLGTGFFFDEQF

V gene: TRBV7-9
clone size: -
J gene: TRBJ1-1
CDR3 protein: ASSRARGQAF

V gene: TRBV28
clone size: once
J gene: TRBJ2-6
CDR3 protein: ASSPGQGAAGANVLT

V gene: TRBV4-2
clone size: -
J gene: TRBJ2-1
CDR3 protein: ASSRTSGGEQF

V gene: TRBV19
clone size: few
J gene: TRBJ2-7
CDR3 protein: ASSIQGSYEQY

V gene: TRBV18
clone size: -
J gene: TRBJ2-2
CDR3 protein: ASSPGDRGPGTGELF

V gene: TRBV28
clone size: -
J gene: TRBJ2-1
CDR3 protein: ASSLGQGGDEQF

V gene: TRBV10-3
clone size: few
J gene: TRBJ2-2
CDR3 protein: AITPAGPTGELF

V gene: TRBV7-2
clone size: -
J gene: TRBJ2-2
CDR3 protein: ASSNKWQTGELF

V gene: TRBV6-6
clone size: -
J gene: TRBJ1-5
CDR3 protein: ASSSPGDRGEQPQH

V gene: TRBV28
clone size: -
J gene: TRBJ2-1
CDR3 protein: ASSSPILGTSGRREQF

V gene: TRBV28
clone size: -
J gene: TRBJ1-3
CDR3 protein: ASSPGGTGNTIY

V gene: TRBV4-2
clone size: -
J gene: TRBJ2-3
CDR3 protein: ASSQGFGTTDTQY

V gene: TRBV9
clone size: -
J gene: TRBJ2-1
CDR3 protein: ASSSRTSGSSYNEQF

V gene: TRBV30
clone size: -
J gene: TRBJ2-1
CDR3 protein: AWSAGDYNEQF

V gene: TRBV19
clone size: -
J gene: TRBJ2-6
CDR3 protein: ASTRGTGANVLT

V gene: TRBV6-6
clone size: -
J gene: TRBJ1-1
CDR3 protein: ASSFRQRDTEAF

V gene: TRBV7-6
clone size: -
J gene: TRBJ2-6
CDR3 protein: ASSLYPGLMANVLT

V gene: TRBV19
clone size: -
J gene: TRBJ2-7
CDR3 protein: ASSGLRQAGGDEQY

V gene: TRBV7-4
clone size: -
J gene: TRBJ2-2
CDR3 protein: ASSFTRLAVNTGELF

V gene: TRBV30
clone size: -
J gene: TRBJ2-3
CDR3 protein: AWSVAGSVAQY

V gene: TRBV9
clone size: -
J gene: TRBJ2-3
CDR3 protein: ASSVAPRGGTDTQY

V gene: TRBV4-1
clone size: few
J gene: TRBJ2-3
CDR3 protein: ASSQEAPRSTDTQY

V gene: TRBV2
clone size: -
J gene: TRBJ2-2
CDR3 protein: ASKDRSNTGELF

V gene: TRBV11-2
clone size: -
J gene: TRBJ1-1
CDR3 protein: ASSLVSGPNTEAF

V gene: TRBV11-2
clone size: once
J gene: TRBJ1-2
CDR3 protein: ASSLGRVGDYYGYT

V gene: TRBV11-2
clone size: -
J gene: TRBJ2-7
CDR3 protein: ASSLHGGDEQY

V gene: TRBV5-5
clone size: few
J gene: TRBJ1-1
CDR3 protein: ASSLMGRGTEAF

V gene: TRBV7-2
clone size: few
J gene: TRBJ2-3
CDR3 protein: ASSLLSQGSTDTQY

V gene: TRBV15
clone size: -
J gene: TRBJ1-5
CDR3 protein: ATSRKTDSNQPQH

V gene: TRBV11-3
clone size: -
J gene: TRBJ1-2
CDR3 protein: ASSLDDGGLGYGYT

V gene: TRBV18
clone size: few
J gene: TRBJ1-1
CDR3 protein: ASSHPGTGGKWTEAF

V gene: TRBV5-1
clone size: -
J gene: TRBJ2-7
CDR3 protein: ASSLSGGEDEQY